The entry below gives a single TCR beta chain sequence along with its context. Clones were sequenced by immunoSEQ multiplex PCR, and TCRdb holds only the in-frame ones, with some missing. This sample carries 200,000 to 300,000 clones, around 80% of them seen once, and the ten largest clones take more than 5%. These data are taken from a study of blood T cell repertoires in COVID-19. Study background: T cells, B-cell-depleted T cells, or PBMCs supplied cDNA or gDNA.

The CDR3 has 14 amino acids. Germline CDR1 is SGDLS and CDR2 is YYNGEE. V lost 0 bases to trimming and J lost 4 bases, with 10 bases between them. The J gene is TRBJ1-1, the V gene TRBV9, with a weak D call TRBD1 (5 bases). This receptor was obtained from a human donor in a cohort sampled during active COVID-19. Sequences were obtained from peripheral blood. This CDR3 is CASSVGGASTEAFF. The CDR3 nucleotides are TGTGCCAGCAGCGTAGGGGGCGCGTCCACTGAAGCTTTCTTT.